The entry that follows covers one T cell receptor (beta chain) sequence. Antigen: not known. Trimming pared 3 bases from V and 4 bases from J, leaving 13 bases between. This CDR3 region has 15 residues. CDR1 SGHVS and CDR2 FQNEAQ come from the germline V gene. Measured with immunoSEQ multiplex PCR; TCRdb has only the in-frame clones, and not every one. The sample records approximately 66,000 clones, about 91% being singletons. This entry is derived from a study of OX40 agonist ivuxolimab in advanced cancers. Study in general: Under the entry rules, prior anti-PD-1, anti-PD-L1 or anti-CTLA-4 therapy was allowed, and approximately 36% had some.

The study sampled blood at baseline, cycle 4 day 1, and cycle 7 day 1. Study outcomes and limitations: Compared with others, partial responders at 0.1-3.0 mg/kg displayed clonal expansion among the lowest. CD4+ and CD8+ T cells in blood underwent clonal expansion by week 6 at 0.1 to 3.0 mg/kg.

This chain uses TRBV7-8 with TRBJ1-5; D gene uncertain. This clonotype was sampled from an adult with an advanced solid tumor such as melanoma, head and neck, liver or kidney cancer. The material was CD4+ or CD8+ T cells sorted from blood, obtained in a trial of the OX40 agonist ivuxolimab. For the CDR3, the DNA is TGTGCCAGCAGCTTTTATGGAGAACAGAATCAGCCCCAGCATTTT. Encoded protein: CASSFYGEQNQPQHF.